The clone carrying this T cell receptor (beta chain) was seen once. Its antigen is not known. A second roughly 6 to 11 cycle PCR used barcoded and J-beta primers. Every sample returned 2.5 million or more CDR3-containing paired-end reads. MiXCR, run by TCRdb on the 5' RACE reads, gives a single entry per CDR3 protein. The table shows 600,000 to 800,000 distinct CDR3 sequences, with over 40% occurring only once. This entry is derived from a study of blood T cells in healthy people across ages. Study-wide findings and caveats: Estimated diversity that came from one million T cells was considered an underestimate. PBMC samples, being unsorted, prevented any conclusive comparison of naive and antigen-experienced cells.

With 8 bases removed from V and 4 bases from J, the gap between germline ends came to 9 bases. CDR1 and CDR2 from the germline V gene are DFQATT and SNEGSKA (reference sequence). The CDR3 is 11 amino acids. V and J are TRBV20-1 and TRBJ2-1; D unclear. The sequenced material came from blood. The receptor's source is a woman aged 80 or over in good health. DNA for the CDR3: TGCAGTACCGGTCGATACAATGAGCAGTTCTTC. Translating it yields CSTGRYNEQFF.